This T cell receptor beta chain was identified during a study of T-cell memory formation after mild COVID-19 (dated by TCRdb to about 2021). For the study in its entirety: TCR sequence clusters from the two donors were found to be largely donor specific. T-cell clones expanding and contracting after mild COVID-19 in a couple of donors were tracked by longitudinal TCRalpha and TCRbeta repertoire sequencing. Two young, previously healthy adult volunteers made up the cohort, one male and one female. Overall study results and their limits: Clones contracting from day 15 to 85 had balanced CD4/CD8 phenotypes, while a second wave expanding from day 15 to 37 was biased towards CD4+. The detection of some responding clones in pre-infection memory suggests that pre-existing cross-reactive memory T cells joined the SARS-CoV-2 response. SARS-CoV-2 specificity of the second-wave clones peaking on day 37 was not confirmed. The study covered only two mild cases, and larger cohorts including severe cases with pre-infection samples were considered necessary. Contracting CD4+ clones were located mainly in the CM and EM memory subsets, whereas CD8+ clones were found to be enriched in EMRA.

The CDR3 goes from the cysteine to the phenylalanine over 15 residues. Only the CDR3 DNA is retained, 45 bases long and in frame from the first base. The germline V gene (reference sequence) specifies GTSNPN as CDR1 and SVGIG as CDR2. Trimming leaves V shorter by 1 base and J shorter by 4 bases, with the junction holding 9 bases beyond the gene matches. Ficoll-Paque density gradient centrifugation was the method used to isolate PBMCs. Reads for this sample came from an Illumina NovaSeq 6000. TCRalpha and TCRbeta cDNA libraries were built by 5'RACE with constant-segment primers, adding sample barcodes and unique molecular identifiers. RNA was extracted from every sample with Trizol reagent. The libraries were amplified in two PCR steps, and the second step added a second sample barcode and Illumina TruSeq adapters. The libraries were sequenced on an Illumina NovaSeq using 2 x 150 bp paired-end reads. Regarding the original processing steps: With migec v1.2.7, reads were demultiplexed and then collapsed into UMI-guided consensus sequences. Using mixcr v2.1.11, UMI consensuses were aligned to TRA and TRB V and J templates and then assembled into clonotypes. Expanded or contracted clonotypes were those called significant by both edgeR and NoisET, with noise models trained on biological replicates. For edgeR calls, the thresholds were a false discovery rate-adjusted p below 0.01 and a log2 fold-change of 1. As an exploratory analysis of dynamics, PCA with hierarchical clustering was applied to max-normalized trajectories of the 1000 most abundant clonotypes. Separately sequenced CD4+ and CD8+ repertoires were used to assign the CD4 or CD8 phenotype of responding clones. TCRdb trimmed public reads at Q25 via fastp, called clones via MiXCR and kept in-frame beta chains. Every entry covers one CDR3 protein and lists the most common genes and DNA from its rows. For this entry, the V and J calls and clone size follow TCRdb and not the study's own pipeline. The sample data list a few hundred thousand distinct CDR3 sequences, and under 25% of these were observed just once. The top ten clones comprise under 25% of the sample.

This clonotype has only a few counts. Its target antigen remains unknown. Base quality data are lacking; no much larger clone is found one base away. The chain was built from TRBV30 and TRBJ1-2; 7 central bases correspond to TRBD1. Sequenced material: PBMCs or a T cell subset sorted from them (not recorded which). This receptor was identified in a man between 18 and 35 years old who had mild COVID-19 (a few samples of this study predate the infection). The sample titles of this study are shuffled in the database, so cell type and time point are left out; the donor was told from shared clones. In nucleotide form, the sequence is TGTGCCTGGAGTGACACAGGGGCCCCCATCTATGGCTACACCTTC. Translated, this gives CAWSDTGAPIYGYTF.